The present T cell receptor (beta chain) was sequenced within a study of T-cell reconstitution after alpha-beta-depleted transplantation in children. Broader study findings: Surviving recipient T cells and thymic progenitors underlay high day-60 TCRbeta diversity in some patients. By about two months after transplant, alpha-beta T cells reportedly arose from several hundred graft clones that had expanded. Most T-cell counts and diversity one year after the transplant came from T cells that were newly produced.

The CDR3 length is 12 residues. V was clipped by 4 bases and J by 5 bases, with 11 bases between them. Germline V gives CDR1 DFQATT, CDR2 SNEGSKA (reference sequence). Unique molecular identifiers were used in preparing the TCRbeta library. TCRdb independently ran MiXCR on the PCR reads; one entry per CDR3 protein. Of approximately 980,000 distinct CDR3 sequences in the sample, under 30% are singletons; the top ten hold under 30%. As concerns this clonotype: The antigen remains unidentified.

The genes are TRBV20-1 and TRBJ1-2; D is undetermined. The source of this sequence is a boy younger than two who had a stem cell transplant for SCID, so the T cells may come from the graft donor. The sequences come from PBMCs, mostly from graft donor cells, collected 360 days after TCRalphabeta/CD19-depleted stem cell transplant. CDR3 protein: CSAIITTYGYTF. Written as DNA, the CDR3 is TGCAGTGCTATCATAACTACATATGGCTACACCTTC.